This TCR beta chain was identified in a study of blood T cell repertoires in COVID-19. Germline CDR1 is LNHDA and CDR2 is SQIVND (reference sequence). The V segment lost 4 bases and the J segment 6 bases; nucleotides outside the gene matches: 9. The CDR3 covers 15 residues. The table came from immunoSEQ multiplex PCR; TCRdb's copy has only in-frame clones and leaves some out. Among approximately 530,000 clones listed, 85% to 90% were seen once. This chain uses TRBV19 with TRBJ2-7; TRBD1 aligns across 10 bases. The sequenced material came from peripheral blood. This receptor was taken from a woman aged 45 to 65 with COVID-19, enrolled during active disease. The CDR3 sequence is CASSTQRTGGFEQYF. As DNA, the CDR3 is TGTGCCAGTAGTACACAAAGGACAGGGGGTTTCGAGCAGTACTTC. Combining the CDR3 with reference TRBV19 and TRBJ2-7 gives the whole variable domain DGGITQSPKYLFRKEGQNVTLSCEQNLNHDAMYWYRQDPGQGLRLIYYSQIVNDFQKGDIAEGYSVSREKKESFPLTVTSAQKNPTAFYLCASSTQRTGGFEQYFGPGTRLTVT.